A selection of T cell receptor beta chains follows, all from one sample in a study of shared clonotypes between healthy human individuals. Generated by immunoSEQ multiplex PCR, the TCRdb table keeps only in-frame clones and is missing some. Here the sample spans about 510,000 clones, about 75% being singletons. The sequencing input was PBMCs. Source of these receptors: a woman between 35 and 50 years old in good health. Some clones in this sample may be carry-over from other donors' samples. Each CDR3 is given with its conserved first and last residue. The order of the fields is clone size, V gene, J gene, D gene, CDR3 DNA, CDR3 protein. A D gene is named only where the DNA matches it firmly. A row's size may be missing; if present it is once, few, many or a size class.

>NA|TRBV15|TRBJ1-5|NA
TGTGCCACCAGCAGAGATCACAAGGCCATCTTTAGCAATCAGCCCCAGCATTTT
CATSRDHKAIFSNQPQHF
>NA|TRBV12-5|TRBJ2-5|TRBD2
TGTGCTAGTGGTTCCACTAGCGGGAGTGGAGAGACCCAGTACTTC
CASGSTSGSGETQYF
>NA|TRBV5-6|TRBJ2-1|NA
TGTGCCAGCAGCGGATCCGTTAGTTACAATGAGCAGTTCTTC
CASSGSVSYNEQFF
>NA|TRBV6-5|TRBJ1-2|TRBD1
TGTGCCAGCAGTTACACAGGGGAGGACTATGGCTACACCTTC
CASSYTGEDYGYTF
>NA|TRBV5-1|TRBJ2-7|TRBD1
TGCGCCAGCAGCTTTGGGACAGGGAACGAGCAGTACTTC
CASSFGTGNEQYF
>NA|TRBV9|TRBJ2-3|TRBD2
TGTGCCAGCAGCGTCCTCAGCGGGAACACAGATACGCAGTATTTT
CASSVLSGNTDTQYF
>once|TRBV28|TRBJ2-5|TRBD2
TGTGCCAGCAAACCGGGACTAGCGGGAGTGTTAAGGGATTACCAAGAGACCCAGTACTTC
CASKPGLAGVLRDYQETQYF
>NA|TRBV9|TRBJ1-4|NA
TGTGCCAGCAGCCTGACCGGGACGAAGGATGAAAAACTGTTTTTT
CASSLTGTKDEKLFF
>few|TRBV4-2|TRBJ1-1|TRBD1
TGTGCCAGCAGCCTGGACAGGGCACAGGGGGAAGCTTTCTTT
CASSLDRAQGEAFF
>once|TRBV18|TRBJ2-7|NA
TGTGCCAGCTCACCCACACCGTCCTACGAGCAGTACTTC
CASSPTPSYEQYF
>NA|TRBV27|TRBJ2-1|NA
TGTGCCAGCAGTTTGGACTCCCCCTACAATGAGCAGTTCTTC
CASSLDSPYNEQFF
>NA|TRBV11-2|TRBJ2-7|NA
TGTGCCAGCAGCTTGTTCGTTGATACCTACGAGCAGTACTTC
CASSLFVDTYEQYF
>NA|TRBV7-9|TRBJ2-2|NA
TGTGCCAGCAGCGTACTGGGAGGGGAGCTGTTTTTT
CASSVLGGELFF
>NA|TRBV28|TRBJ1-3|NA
TGTGCCAGCAGTTTCGTCCAGGTCGGATCTGGAAACACCATATATTTT
CASSFVQVGSGNTIYF
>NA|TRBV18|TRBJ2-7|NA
TGTGCCAGCTCACCGGAGGGAGCCTACGAGCAGTACTTC
CASSPEGAYEQYF
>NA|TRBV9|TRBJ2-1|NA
TGTGCCAGCAGCGTAGCGGAGGGCTCCTACAATGAGCAGTTCTTC
CASSVAEGSYNEQFF
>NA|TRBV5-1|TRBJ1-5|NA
TGCGCCAGCAGCTTGGACCCGGGATATAGCAATCAGCCCCAGCATTTT
CASSLDPGYSNQPQHF
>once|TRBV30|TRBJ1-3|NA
TGTGCCTGGAGTGCCCCCGGCAGTTTGGGAAACACCATATATTTT
CAWSAPGSLGNTIYF
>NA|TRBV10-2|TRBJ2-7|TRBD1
TGCGCCACCTACAGGGGGGATAATCGCGAGCAGTACTTC
CATYRGDNREQYF
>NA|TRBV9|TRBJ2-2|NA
TGTGCCAGCAGCGTAGAACCCAGGGGGGTCACCGGGGAGCTGTTTTTT
CASSVEPRGVTGELFF
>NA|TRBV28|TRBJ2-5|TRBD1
TGTGCCAGCAGCGAGGGACAGAACCGTAGAGAGACCCAGTACTTC
CASSEGQNRRETQYF
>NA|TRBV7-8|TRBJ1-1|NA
TGTGCCAGCAGCCCCAGGTCTCCGGGGCCCCAGAACACTGAAGCTTTCTTT
CASSPRSPGPQNTEAFF
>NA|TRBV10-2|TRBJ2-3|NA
TGCGCCAGTGTTACTGCCCGCCCCACAGATACGCAGTATTTT
CASVTARPTDTQYF
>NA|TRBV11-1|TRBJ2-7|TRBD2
TGTGCCAGCAGCTTACAGCGGGAGGGCGAGCAGTACTTC
CASSLQREGEQYF
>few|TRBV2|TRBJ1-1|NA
TGTGCCAGCAGTGTCGAGAACACTGAAGCTTTCTTT
CASSVENTEAFF
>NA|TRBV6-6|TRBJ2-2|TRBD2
TGTGCCAGCACCCTGACTAGCGGGAGGAACACCGGGGAGCTGTTTTTT
CASTLTSGRNTGELFF
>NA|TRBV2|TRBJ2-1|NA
TGTGCCAGCAGACGGGACAATTCCTACAATGAGCAGTTCTTC
CASRRDNSYNEQFF
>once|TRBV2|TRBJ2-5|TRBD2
TGTGCCAGCAGTGCCCCGGGACTAGCGCTCCAAGAGACCCAGTACTTC
CASSAPGLALQETQYF
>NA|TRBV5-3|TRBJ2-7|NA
TGTGCCATCCGCCCCCTTGGGGACGGCCACGAGCAGTACTTC
CAIRPLGDGHEQYF
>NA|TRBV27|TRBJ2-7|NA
TGTGCCAGCAGTTTGTGGGGCAGTTACGAGCAGTACTTC
CASSLWGSYEQYF
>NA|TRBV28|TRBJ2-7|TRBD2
TGTGCCAGCACCTCCCCCAGCGGGAGAACGTACGAGCAGTACTTC
CASTSPSGRTYEQYF
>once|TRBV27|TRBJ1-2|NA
TGTGCCAGCAGGATCTCAGAGGGGGAAAACTATGGCTACACCTTC
CASRISEGENYGYTF
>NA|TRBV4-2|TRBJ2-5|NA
TGTGCCAGCAGCCAAGAGGGTGAGACCCAGTACTTC
CASSQEGETQYF
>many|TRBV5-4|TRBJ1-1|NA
TGTGCCAGCAGCTTGGCCCCGGGGGAGAAGGGCACTGAAGCTTTCTTT
CASSLAPGEKGTEAFF
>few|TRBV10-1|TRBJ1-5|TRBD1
TGCGCCAGACCCGGGACAGTGATTAATCAGCCCCAGCATTTT
CARPGTVINQPQHF
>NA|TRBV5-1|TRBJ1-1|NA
TGCGCCAGCAGCTCCGGGCCGAACACTGAAGCTTTCTTT
CASSSGPNTEAFF
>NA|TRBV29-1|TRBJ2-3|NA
TGCAGCGTTGAAGAGGGCAGGGACTCCGCTCGCTGGGCTGGAGATACGCAGTATTTT
CSVEEGRDSARWAGDTQYF